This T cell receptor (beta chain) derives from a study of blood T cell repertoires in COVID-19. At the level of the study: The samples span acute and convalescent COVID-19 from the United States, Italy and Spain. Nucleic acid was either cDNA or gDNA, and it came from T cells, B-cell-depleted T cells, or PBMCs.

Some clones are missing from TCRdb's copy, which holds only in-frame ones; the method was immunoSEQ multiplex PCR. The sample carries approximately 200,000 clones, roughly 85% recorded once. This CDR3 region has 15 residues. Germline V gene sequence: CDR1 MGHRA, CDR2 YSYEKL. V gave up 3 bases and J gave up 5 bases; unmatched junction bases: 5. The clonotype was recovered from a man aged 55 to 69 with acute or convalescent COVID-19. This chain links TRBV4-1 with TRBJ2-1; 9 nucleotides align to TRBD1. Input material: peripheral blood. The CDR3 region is CASSHGDRANNEQFF. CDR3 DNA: TGCGCCAGCAGCCATGGGGACAGGGCCAACAATGAGCAGTTCTTC.